This T cell receptor beta chain was sequenced in a study of blood T cell repertoires in COVID-19. Study-level background: PBMCs, B-cell-depleted T cells, or T cells provided the cDNA or gDNA that made up the material.

Germline CDR1 is KGHSH and CDR2 is LQKENI. The length of the CDR3 is 14 residues. With 1 base removed from V and 5 bases from J, the gap between germline ends came to 11 bases. As processed by the authors: Nucleated cell number was recorded as an estimate derived from reference gene primer amplification. The method was immunoSEQ multiplex PCR; TCRdb's version includes in-frame clones alone and lacks a portion of them. The V and J calls and clone size are taken from that table; D and trimming were inferred from the DNA. The table includes 110,000 or so clones, around 89% detected once. The rearrangement uses TRBV18 and TRBJ1-2; D is unresolved. This receptor was obtained from a woman between 45 and 60 years old with acute or convalescent COVID-19. The sequencing input was peripheral blood. The CDR3 reads CASSPLTEKYGYTF. The CDR3 DNA reads TGTGCCAGCTCACCACTTACAGAAAAGTATGGCTACACCTTC.